This T cell receptor (beta chain) is drawn from a study of OX40 agonist ivuxolimab in advanced cancers. Whole-study context: Partial responses were achieved by three patients: one hepatocellular carcinoma, two cutaneous melanoma. Study outcomes and limitations: Among patients with partial responses at 0.1-3.0 mg/kg, clonal expansion was among the lowest. Expanded clones were, on average, more numerous in CD8+ T cells than in CD4+.

Trimming left V 3 bases short and J 3 bases short, with 8 bases between. This CDR3 comprises 14 residues. Germline V CDR1 and CDR2: MNHEY, SMNVEV (reference sequence). The data were produced by immunoSEQ multiplex PCR, yet TCRdb's version contains in-frame clones alone and is incomplete. The sample lists some 52,000 clones, approximately 95% occurring once. In the case of this clone: Antigen unknown.

The chain uses TRBV27 and TRBJ2-2, with unresolved D. Sequenced here: CD4+ or CD8+ T cells sorted from blood, sampled in a trial of the OX40 agonist ivuxolimab. The receptor's source is an adult with an advanced solid tumor such as melanoma, head and neck, liver or kidney cancer. For the CDR3, the DNA is TGTGCCAGCAGTTTCGTCGGAGACACCGGGGAGCTGTTTTTT. Protein: CASSFVGDTGELFF.